Listed here are 27 T cell receptor beta chains from one sample, sequenced in a study of regulatory T cells in long-lasting Graves disease (dated by TCRdb to about 2021). Sample time point, as interpreted from the label and publication: newly diagnosed GD, antithyroid drugs for less than 3 months. For both TCR sequencing and RNA sequencing, RNA was extracted from PBMCs using TRIzol. The library relied on multiplex PCR. The sequencing machine was an Illumina HiSeq 4000. CDR3 regions were amplified by Arm-PCR with iRepertoire HTBI primers to construct TCR beta libraries. Using fastp trimming at Q25 and MiXCR clonotype assembly, TCRdb reanalyzed the public sequencing data and kept in-frame beta chains. Rows with one shared CDR3 protein collapse into an entry with the most common genes and DNA. Recorded for this sample are a few hundred thousand distinct CDR3 sequences; roughly 17% of them occurred a single time. The ten top clones hold approximately 30% of the sample.

The data also belong to a second study, concerning T cells in Graves' hyperthyroidism and ophthalmopathy.

The sequences come from peripheral blood mononuclear cells (PBMCs), collected at new diagnosis, from a patient treated with antithyroid drugs. All receptors derive from a man in his forties with Graves disease. Donor details come from another sample of the same person, matched by shared clones.

This clonotype occurred a few times. This likely traces to a read error, being one base from a far larger clone. Since no conserved phenylalanine or tryptophan closes the CDR3, a read error is the likely cause. The V and J genes are TRBV11-3 and TRBJ1-1; a weak D match, TRBD1 (5 bases). This CDR3 is 13 amino acids long. V lost 5 bases, J lost 4 bases, and 11 bases lay in between. CDR1 is SGHNT, CDR2 YENEEA, per germline. In DNA, the CDR3 is TGTGCCAGCAGCCCAGGGTCTGCCACTGAAGCTTTCCTT. Translating it yields CASSPGSATEAFL.

To note about this clonotype: One end of the junction varies from germline; a read error may be responsible. The V and J genes are TRBV7-8 and TRBJ2-7, with 8 nucleotides matching TRBD1. This CDR3 is 15 amino acids long. Germline V gene data show CDR1 as SGHVS and CDR2 as FQNEAQ. The CDR3 nucleotides are TGTGCCAGCAGGTTAGACAGGGGACTCTACAATGAGCAGTACTTC. As protein: CASRLDRGLYNEQYF. Based on the CDR3 plus reference TRBV7-8 and TRBJ2-7, the full variable domain is GAGVSQSPRYKVAKRGQDVALRCDPISGHVSLFWYQQALGQGPEFLTYFQNEAQLDKSGLPSDRFFAERPEGSVSTLKIQRTQQEDSAVYLCASRLDRGLYNEQYFGPGTRLTVT.

This chain joins TRBV30 and TRBJ2-5; D is possibly TRBD2 (5 bases). CDR3 length: 14 residues. The V gene's germline CDR1 is GTSNPN and CDR2 SVGIG (reference sequence). Trimming removed 4 bases at V and 5 bases at J, with 17 bases between. The CDR3 reads CAWNGGPGEETQYF. The CDR3 region has the DNA TGTGCCTGGAATGGCGGGCCCGGAGAGGAGACCCAGTACTTC.

This clonotype has a count of ten or more. The chain links TRBV6-1 to TRBJ2-2; D gene uncertain. CDR3 size: 13 residues. Germline lookup yields CDR1 MNHNS and CDR2 SASEGT. V was clipped by 6 bases and J by 3 bases, with 8 bases between them. CDR3 DNA: TGTGCCAGCAGCCCATCCTACACCGGGGAGCTGTTTTTT. It yields the protein CASSPSYTGELFF.

In this sample, this clonotype turned up many times. The rearrangement uses TRBV6-1 and TRBJ2-1, with 8 bases aligning to TRBD1. The CDR3 runs 14 residues. Trimming cost V 3 bases and J 10 bases; bases outside gene matches: 8. Germline V CDR1 and CDR2: MNHNS, SASEGT. DNA of the CDR3: TGTGCCAGCAGTGACAGGGGGCGGGTAGGCGAGCAGTTCTTC. Amino acids: CASSDRGRVGEQFF.

This chain links TRBV9 with TRBJ1-5, with 7 bases aligning to TRBD1. Germline CDR1 is SGDLS and CDR2 is YYNGEE. The CDR3 extends over 16 amino acids. The V and J ends lost 4 bases and 6 bases, in that order; junction bases with no gene match: 13. Here the CDR3 reads CASSPRLYRGSQPQHF. The CDR3 DNA reads as TGTGCCAGCAGCCCGCGACTCTACAGGGGATCTCAGCCCCAGCATTTT.

This clonotype was found many times. This chain uses TRBV28 with TRBJ2-3; 11 nucleotides line up with TRBD1. V shed 8 bases and J 3 bases; nucleotides not matched to a gene: 1. The CDR3 contains 13 residues. Germline V gene lookup returns CDR1 MDHEN and CDR2 SYDVKM. For the CDR3, the DNA is TGTGCCAGCCGGGACAGGGGGACAGATACGCAGTATTTT. Translated: CASRDRGTDTQYF.

With regard to this clonotype: A much larger clone is a single base away; this may be a read error. The rearrangement links TRBV24-1 to TRBJ1-1; D gene unclear. Trimming pared 0 bases from V and 0 bases from J, leaving 13 bases between. CDR1 is KGHDR, CDR2 SFDVKD, per germline. This CDR3 is 17 amino acids long. In nucleotides, the CDR3 is TGTGCCACCAGTGATTTGCCCGGTCTGGGGATGAACACTGAAGCTTTCTTT. Its protein is CATSDLPGLGMNTEAFF.

The chain carries TRBV3-1 and TRBJ2-1; 9 nucleotides align to TRBD1. The CDR3 has 15 amino acids. CDR1 is LGHDT and CDR2 is YNNKEL in the germline V gene (reference sequence). V shed 6 bases and J 3 bases; nucleotides not matched to a gene: 6. This chain's CDR3 is CASSVKTGGYNEQFF. CDR3 nucleotides: TGTGCCAGCAGTGTAAAGACAGGGGGCTACAATGAGCAGTTCTTC.

This clonotype occurred many times. This chain links TRBV5-1 with TRBJ1-1; TRBD1 matches 7 bases. The CDR3 length is 15 residues. Losses at the gene ends were 2 bases for V and 4 bases for J; bases not matched to a gene: 8. Germline CDR1 SGHRS, CDR2 YFSETQ. Here the CDR3 DNA reads TGCGCCAGCAGCTTATACAGGGGAGGGAGCACTGAAGCTTTCTTT. The encoded protein is CASSLYRGGSTEAFF.

This clonotype was detected ten times or more. This rearrangement joins TRBV10-3 to TRBJ2-5; D unclear. Germline V gene lookup returns CDR1 ENHRY and CDR2 SYGVKD. The V end lost 4 bases, the J end lost 2 bases, and 11 bases lay between the germline ends. The CDR3 extends over 14 amino acids. CDR3 sequence (DNA): TGTGCCATCAGTGTCCAACAGCTGCAAGAGACCCAGTACTTC. It encodes CAISVQQLQETQYF.

This clonotype has a handful of counts. The junction departs from the called germline gene at one end, perhaps through a read error. The chain joins TRBV2 to TRBJ1-2, with 8 bases aligning to TRBD1. Germline V CDR1 and CDR2: SNHLY, FYNNEI. There are 14 residues in the CDR3. CDR3 nucleotides: TGTGCCAGCAGTTACCCAACAGGGGGGAATGGCTGCACCTTC. Its protein is CASSYPTGGNGCTF.

This clonotype was seen only a few times. This chain links TRBV5-6 with TRBJ2-7; 8 bases map to TRBD1. Trimming removed 0 bases from V and 4 bases from J; junction bases left unmatched: 3. CDR1 SGHDT and CDR2 YYEEEE come from the germline V gene. This CDR3 has 14 residues. CDR3 in amino acids: CASSLAYRGYEQYF. CDR3 sequence (DNA): TGTGCCAGCAGCTTGGCTTACAGGGGGTACGAGCAGTACTTC.

The V and J genes are TRBV7-9 and TRBJ2-1; no firm D call. V was cut by 4 bases and J by 2 bases, with 12 bases left in between. The CDR3 extends over 15 amino acids. Germline V gene lookup returns CDR1 SEHNR and CDR2 FQNEAQ (reference sequence). This chain's CDR3 is CASSSLISPYNEQFF. The CDR3 bases are TGTGCCAGCAGCTCTTTAATTTCACCCTACAATGAGCAGTTCTTC.

This clonotype has at least ten counts. The gene calls are TRBV3-1 and TRBJ2-5; TRBD2 agrees at 8 bases. The V gene's germline CDR1 is LGHDT and CDR2 YNNKEL (reference sequence). Germline trimming cut 5 bases from V and 2 bases from J; bases unmatched to any gene: 4. CDR3 length: 14 amino acids. The CDR3 DNA sequence: TGTGCCAGCAGCTCGCGGGGGGCTCAAGAGACCCAGTACTTC. Translated: CASSSRGAQETQYF.

Many counts were recorded for this clonotype. The chain combines TRBV6-1 with TRBJ1-1; D possibly corresponds to TRBD1 (6 bases). V was cut by 6 bases and J by 1 base, with 12 bases left in between. The germline CDR1 and CDR2 sequences are MNHNS and SASEGT. This CDR3 is built from 14 residues. CDR3 coding DNA: TGTGCCAGCAGGGGTCTCAGGGGGAACACTGAAGCTTTCTTT. Residues: CASRGLRGNTEAFF.

This clonotype was seen many times. The genes are TRBV9 and TRBJ2-1, with D perhaps TRBD2 (5 bases). Germline V gives CDR1 SGDLS, CDR2 YYNGEE. Trimming took 4 bases from V and 3 from J, leaving 14 bases between them. This CDR3 region has 15 residues. The CDR3 is CASSPREKGYNEQFF. The CDR3 nucleotides read TGTGCCAGCAGCCCCCGGGAAAAGGGCTACAATGAGCAGTTCTTC.

The chain couples TRBV5-6 to TRBJ2-1; TRBD1 is a possible D gene (6 bases). The CDR3 contains 14 residues. V lost 4 bases to trimming and J lost 7 bases, with 15 bases between them. In germline, CDR1 is SGHDT, CDR2 YYEEEE. The CDR3 sequence is CASSQGLSVNEQFF. As DNA, the CDR3 is TGTGCCAGCAGCCAGGGGCTCAGTGTAAATGAGCAGTTCTTC.

This clonotype was recorded many times. The V call is TRBV12-3 or TRBV12-4, the J call TRBJ2-1, with D possibly called TRBD1 or TRBD2 (5 bases each). The CDR3 is 14 residues long. V shed 6 bases and J shed 12 bases, with 21 bases lying between them. CDR3 loop: CASRSPRDHIGQFF. The CDR3 nucleotides are TGTGCCAGCAGGTCCCCCAGGGACCACATTGGGCAGTTCTTC.

This clonotype was observed at least ten times. The CDR3 sequence: CASSLRGQSNNEQFF. CDR3 in DNA: TGTGCCAGCAGTTTACGTGGACAGAGTAACAATGAGCAGTTCTTC. This chain links TRBV6-5 with TRBJ2-1, with a possible D match to TRBD1 (6 bases). The V gene's germline CDR1 is MNHEY and CDR2 SVGAGI. The ends were cut back, 4 bases at V and 5 bases at J, with 15 bases in the middle. CDR3 size: 15 residues.

In this sample, this clonotype turned up many times. This chain connects TRBV12-3 or TRBV12-4 to TRBJ2-1; D not resolved. The CDR3 sequence is 16 residues long. V dropped 6 bases and J dropped 0 bases, with 15 bases sitting between them. CDR3 in amino acids: CASRPDSSSSYNEQFF. The CDR3 nucleotides read TGTGCCAGCAGACCAGACTCTTCGAGCTCCTACAATGAGCAGTTCTTC.

This clonotype showed up many times. V usage is TRBV2 and J usage is TRBJ2-7; D could derive from TRBD1 or TRBD2 (5 bases each). V lost 6 bases to trimming and J lost 2 bases, with 14 bases between them. In germline, CDR1 is SNHLY, CDR2 FYNNEI. CDR3 length: 14 amino acids. CDR3 sequence: CASRGVPGPYEQYF. In nucleotides, the CDR3 is TGTGCCAGCAGAGGGGTCCCGGGGCCCTACGAGCAGTACTTC.

The table lists this clonotype with a few counts. This chain links TRBV12-3 or TRBV12-4 with TRBJ1-3; D is ambiguous. This CDR3 is built from 14 residues. V lost 1 base to trimming and J lost 8 bases, with 12 bases between them. The CDR3 here is CASSLDGLWDTIYF. Here the CDR3 DNA reads TGTGCCAGCAGTTTAGACGGCCTTTGGGACACCATATATTTT.

This clonotype occurred many times. The CDR3 loop reads CASSTTGYTEAFF. Written as DNA, the CDR3 is TGTGCCAGCAGTACGACAGGGTACACTGAAGCTTTCTTT. The rearrangement joins TRBV2 to TRBJ1-1; TRBD1 matches at 7 bases. In germline, CDR1 is SNHLY, CDR2 FYNNEI. Trimming removed 5 bases from V and 3 bases from J; junction bases left unmatched: 3. This CDR3 region has 13 residues.

This clonotype showed up many times. The rearrangement joins TRBV6-9 to TRBJ2-7, with TRBD1 matching over 9 bases. CDR1 MNHGY and CDR2 SVAAGI come from the germline V gene. The CDR3 has 15 amino acids. The J segment lost 9 bases and the V segment lost 2 bases, leaving 11 bases of the junction unmatched. CDR3 in amino acids: CASSYNRGHPKGQYF. CDR3 coding DNA: TGTGCCAGCAGTTATAACAGGGGGCACCCAAAAGGGCAGTACTTC.

This clonotype appeared many times. V usage is TRBV12-3 or TRBV12-4 and J usage is TRBJ2-1; unclear D gene. This CDR3 spans 12 amino acids. Trimming left V 6 bases short and J 7 bases short, with 10 bases between. This CDR3 is CASSLIGNEQFF. Written as DNA, the CDR3 is TGTGCCAGCAGCTTAATAGGGAATGAGCAGTTCTTC.

This clonotype has ten or more counts. This chain connects TRBV6-5 to TRBJ1-2; a possible D gene is TRBD1 (5 bases). V lost 3 bases and J 8 bases, leaving 10 bases between the germline ends. CDR1 and CDR2 from the germline V gene are MNHEY and SVGAGI. The CDR3 sequence is 12 residues long. This CDR3 reads CASSYVGGGYTF. CDR3 in DNA: TGTGCCAGCAGTTATGTTGGGGGGGGCTACACCTTC.